This TCR delta chain was obtained from a study of gamma-delta chains in newborns, infants, children. Overall study: Microbial exposure reportedly drives polyclonal innate γδ T cell expansion after birth.

TCRdb reran clone calling via CATT on the reads. The data show 6,000 or so delta-chain clones, more than 1.5% seen once. This clone has only a few counts. This sequence is one base from a far larger clone and is likely a read error. The sample contains more than one DNA sequence encoding this CDR3. The germline CDR1 and CDR2 sequences are GEAIGNYY and EKD. The CDR3 has 20 residues. The receptor was derived from a child who was a newborn, infant or young child, either healthy, febrile or measles-vaccinated (not recorded which). The V gene is TRDV2, the J gene TRDJ3, with 13 bases matching TRDD3. The specimen sequenced was blood. As DNA, the CDR3 is TGTGCCTGTGACACCGTACTGGGGGATACGAGCTCCTGGGACACCCGACAGATGTTCTTC. This gives the protein CACDTVLGDTSSWDTRQMFF.